Presented here are 22 T cell receptor beta chains from one specimen sequenced in a study of T cell responses to AZD1222 COVID-19 vaccine. Sequenced by immunoSEQ multiplex PCR; TCRdb stores in-frame clones only, minus some. This sample has 99,000 or so clones, with over 90% found just once. Sequencing was performed on peripheral blood, taken on day 0 of AZD1222 vaccination. The origin of the receptors is an adult in good health.

The chain joins TRBV7-6 to TRBJ2-5, with D perhaps matching TRBD1 or TRBD2 (5 bases each). The CDR3 spans 17 residues. Trimming removed 5 bases at V and 5 bases at J, with 24 bases between. Germline CDR1 reads SGHVS; CDR2 reads FNYEAQ. The CDR3 region is CASSPRGGAGLGETQYF. CDR3 DNA: TGTGCCAGCAGCCCGAGGGGTGGTGCGGGTCTGGGCGAGACCCAGTACTTC.

In its sample, this clone was seen once. The chain couples TRBV15 to TRBJ1-4; TRBD1 aligns across 9 bases. The CDR3 covers 14 residues. Trimming took 6 bases from V and 8 from J; bases not matched to a gene: 7. CDR1 is LNHNV, CDR2 YYDKDF, per germline (reference sequence). CDR3 nucleotides: TGTGCCACCAGATCGGGACAGGGAGGAGAAAAACTGTTTTTT. It specifies CATRSGQGGEKLFF.

The gene calls are TRBV2 and TRBJ1-1; D remains unclear. Germline V gives CDR1 SNHLY, CDR2 FYNNEI. The CDR3 sequence is 11 residues long. With 7 bases removed from V and 3 bases from J, the gap between germline ends came to 6 bases. The CDR3 sequence: CASKVDTEAFF. The CDR3, as DNA: TGTGCCAGCAAGGTGGACACTGAAGCTTTCTTT.

The V and J genes are TRBV2 and TRBJ1-1; TRBD1 is a possible D gene (5 bases). The CDR3 covers 15 residues. From germline, CDR1 is SNHLY and CDR2 FYNNEI. Deletions cut 4 bases from V and 3 bases from J, with 15 bases between. The CDR3 DNA is TGTGCCAGCAGTGTAAATCCCGGGACTGACACTGAAGCTTTCTTT. This codes for CASSVNPGTDTEAFF.

This chain links TRBV5-1 with TRBJ2-5; 7 bases agree with TRBD1. With 4 bases clipped from V and 5 bases from J, the junction kept 11 bases outside the gene matches. Germline CDR1 reads SGHRS; CDR2 reads YFSETQ. This CDR3 is 15 amino acids long. The CDR3 DNA is TGCGCCAGCAGCCCTCCCCGGACAGGTTACGAGACCCAGTACTTC. This encodes CASSPPRTGYETQYF.

This clone was observed a handful of times. This chain uses TRBV5-1 with TRBJ2-7; tentative D call: TRBD1 (6 bases). Germline lookup yields CDR1 SGHRS and CDR2 YFSETQ. This CDR3 has 14 amino acids. With 4 bases removed from V and 1 base from J, the gap between germline ends came to 12 bases. CDR3 amino acids: CASSPATGSYEQYF. In nucleotides, the CDR3 is TGCGCCAGCAGCCCGGCGACAGGTTCCTACGAGCAGTACTTC.

The rearrangement links TRBV27 to TRBJ2-1; D tentatively fits TRBD1 or TRBD2 (6 bases each). V lost 3 bases and J 4 bases, leaving 16 bases between the germline ends. Germline V gene sequence: CDR1 MNHEY, CDR2 SMNVEV (reference sequence). The CDR3 loop spans 16 amino acids. The CDR3 reads CASSLGLYRAYNEQFF. The CDR3 nucleotides are TGTGCCAGCAGTTTGGGACTTTACAGGGCTTACAATGAGCAGTTCTTC.

This chain links TRBV19 with TRBJ2-3; D remains ambiguous. V dropped 3 bases and J dropped 3 bases, with 4 bases sitting between them. The CDR3 is 12 residues long. Germline V lookup: CDR1 LNHDA, CDR2 SQIVND (reference sequence). Here the CDR3 reads CASSIRTDTQYF. CDR3 nucleotide sequence: TGTGCCAGTAGTATCCGGACAGATACGCAGTATTTT.

This sequence joins TRBV27 and TRBJ1-5; D gene uncertain. The V end was cut by 1 base, the J end by 5 bases, with 6 bases between. Germline CDR1 MNHEY, CDR2 SMNVEV (reference sequence). CDR3 length equals 13 residues. The chain's CDR3 is CASSLFPDQPQHF. CDR3 in DNA: TGTGCCAGCAGTTTATTCCCCGATCAGCCCCAGCATTTT.

CDR3 coding DNA: TGTGCCAGCTCACCACCTCAGGGAAGTAGCACAGATACGCAGTATTTT. This codes for CASSPPQGSSTDTQYF. The chain carries TRBV18 and TRBJ2-3; weak D call: TRBD1 (5 bases). The germline CDR1 and CDR2 sequences are KGHSH and LQKENI. The V end was cut by 0 bases, the J end by 0 bases, with 10 bases between. The CDR3 length is 16 residues.

This clone was counted between two and nine times. This CDR3 reads CASSYDQNYMNTEAFF. The CDR3 DNA is TGTGCCAGCAGTTACGATCAGAATTACATGAACACTGAAGCTTTCTTT. The V call is TRBV6-5, the J call TRBJ1-1; D unclear. The CDR3 is made up of 16 amino acids. V was cut by 2 bases and J by 0 bases, with 13 bases left in between. CDR1 MNHEY and CDR2 SVGAGI come from the germline V gene.

The chain employs TRBV30 and TRBJ1-1; no reliable D call. V dropped 7 bases and J dropped 4 bases, with 10 bases sitting between them. Germline V gives CDR1 GTSNPN, CDR2 SVGIG (reference sequence). CDR3 size: 11 residues. CDR3 DNA: TGTGCCTCCTTTAGGTTCACTGAAGCTTTCTTT. It codes for CASFRFTEAFF. The complete variable domain, with remaining parts taken from reference TRBV30 and TRBJ1-1, reads SQTIHQWPATLVQPVGSPLSLECTVEGTSNPNLYWYRQAAGRGLQLLFYSVGIGQISSEVPQNLSASRPQDRQFILSSKKLLLSDSGFYLCASFRFTEAFFGQGTRLTVV.

The chain links TRBV7-8 to TRBJ2-3, with D possibly being TRBD1 (5 bases). Trimming removed 5 bases from V and 3 bases from J, with 15 bases in between. The germline gives CDR1 SGHVS, CDR2 FQNEAQ. This CDR3 is built from 15 residues. CDR3 in amino acids: CASSARQRETDTQYF. DNA of the CDR3: TGTGCCAGCAGCGCCAGACAGCGAGAGACAGATACGCAGTATTTT.

This chain links TRBV27 with TRBJ1-4, with D perhaps matching TRBD1 (5 bases). The CDR3 has 16 residues. Between the trimmed V and J ends, which lost 5 bases and 0 bases, there was a span of 13 bases. The germline CDR1 and CDR2 sequences are MNHEY and SMNVEV (reference sequence). The chain's CDR3 is CASSRIGESTNEKLFF. The CDR3 region has the DNA TGTGCCAGCAGTAGAATAGGGGAGTCAACTAATGAAAAACTGTTTTTT.

This chain uses TRBV9 with TRBJ1-4, with D uncertain. The germline V gene has CDR1 SGDLS and CDR2 YYNGEE. Trimming took 4 bases from V and 0 from J, leaving 10 bases between them. CDR3 length: 15 amino acids. The CDR3 spells CASSPRAATNEKLFF. In nucleotides, the CDR3 is TGTGCCAGCAGCCCTCGGGCTGCAACTAATGAAAAACTGTTTTTT.

The rearrangement joins TRBV24-1 to TRBJ2-1, with a tentative D call TRBD1 (6 bases). Germline-derived CDR1 and CDR2 are KGHDR and SFDVKD. CDR3 length: 19 amino acids. The V end was cut by 3 bases, the J end by 2 bases, with 22 bases between. CDR3 nucleotide sequence: TGTGCCACCAGTGATCCGACCAGTATTGGGGGCCGCGCCTACAATGAGCAGTTCTTC. Amino acids: CATSDPTSIGGRAYNEQFF.

V is TRBV3-1 (or the pseudogene TRBV3-2) and J is TRBJ2-7; 16 nucleotides align to TRBD2. Germline trimming cut 2 bases from V and 1 base from J; bases unmatched to any gene: 8. There are 19 residues in the CDR3. From germline, CDR1 is LGHDT and CDR2 YNNKEL (reference sequence). The CDR3 is CASSQLPPGLAGGSYEQYF. The CDR3 coding sequence is TGTGCCAGCAGCCAACTTCCCCCGGGACTAGCGGGAGGGTCCTACGAGCAGTACTTC.

The chain carries TRBV28 and TRBJ2-7; TRBD1 matches at 7 bases. V lost 6 bases to trimming and J lost 2 bases; unmatched junction nucleotides: 10. Looked up from germline, CDR1 is MDHEN and CDR2 is SYDVKM. This CDR3 is 15 amino acids long. The CDR3 loop is CASSTGTVGPYEQYF. The CDR3 bases are TGTGCCAGCAGCACAGGGACAGTCGGACCCTACGAGCAGTACTTC.

This chain links TRBV4-2 with TRBJ2-7, with TRBD2 matching over 10 bases. The CDR3 has 16 residues. The J segment lost 3 bases and the V segment lost 4 bases, leaving 9 bases of the junction unmatched. The germline CDR1 and CDR2 sequences are LGHNA and YNFKEQ. CDR3 protein: CASSLNAGTSDYEQYF. The CDR3 DNA reads TGTGCCAGCAGCCTGAACGCGGGGACTAGCGACTACGAGCAGTACTTC.

The J gene is TRBJ2-3, the V gene TRBV19; 8 positions match TRBD2. The CDR3 runs to 14 residues. Trimming took 6 bases from V and 4 from J; bases not matched to a gene: 6. Germline-derived CDR1 and CDR2 are LNHDA and SQIVND (reference sequence). CDR3 coding DNA: TGTGCCAGTAGGAGCGGGAGTAATGCAGATACGCAGTATTTT. Amino acids: CASRSGSNADTQYF.

The chain uses TRBV2 and TRBJ2-3, with D maybe TRBD2 (5 bases). V lost 6 bases and J lost 6, with 13 bases in between. This CDR3 has 13 residues. The germline CDR1 and CDR2 sequences are SNHLY and FYNNEI. The CDR3 nucleotides read TGTGCCAGCAGAAATCCTTCGGGGGATACGCAGTATTTT. Its translation: CASRNPSGDTQYF.

The chain joins TRBV29-1 to TRBJ2-1, with TRBD2 identical over 9 bases. The CDR3 is 14 residues long. V dropped 5 bases and J dropped 7; count of bases not matched to a gene: 9. The germline CDR1 and CDR2 sequences are SQVTM and ANQGSEA. CDR3 loop: CSVPAGAGGNEQFF. In nucleotides, the CDR3 is TGCAGCGTTCCCGCCGGCGCGGGAGGGAATGAGCAGTTCTTC.